This T cell receptor (beta chain) was sequenced for a study of CD8+ T cells in alopecia areata. Treatment here: oral pan-JAK inhibitor, 5-10 mg twice daily. Study results and caveats: Affected lesional scalp, above all in alopecia totalis/universalis, was more clonal than normal scalp.

The germline CDR1 and CDR2 sequences are SEHNR and FQNEAQ (reference sequence). V lost 5 bases and J 2 bases, leaving 12 bases between the germline ends. The length of the CDR3 is 14 residues. In the case of this clone: Its antigen is undetermined.

Following extraction, RNA underwent reverse transcription to cDNA, which served as the sequencing template. Profiling relied on immunoSEQ multiplex PCR, and the TCRdb table lists in-frame clones only, not all of them. The table lists fewer than 250,000 clones, roughly two fifths of them singletons. The specimen was CD4+ T cells sorted from blood, collected between weeks 30 and 35, from a patient treated with tofacitinib. This chain joins TRBV7-9 and TRBJ2-5; D is unclear. This TCR derives from a human donor with alopecia areata. CDR3 region: CASSRVRQQETQYF. The CDR3 DNA follows: TGTGCCAGCAGCCGAGTCAGGCAACAAGAGACCCAGTACTTC.